Detailed here is one TCR beta chain. Authors' processing steps: Scientists estimated how many nucleated cells there were by amplifying reference gene primers. The assay was immunoSEQ multiplex PCR, and TCRdb's table has in-frame clones only and misses some. The DNA gave D and trimming, while V, J and clone size come from that table. The repertoire consists of 15,000 to 25,000 clones, with 88% occurring once and the leading ten covering approximately 10%. The sample is drawn from a study of blood T cell repertoires in COVID-19. This CDR3 is built from 16 residues. Trimming removed 1 base from V and 0 bases from J, with 11 bases in between. Germline values: CDR1 SGHAT, CDR2 FQNNGV.

The sequence came from a human donor in a cohort sampled during active COVID-19. The specimen sequenced was peripheral blood. The chain employs TRBV11-2 and TRBJ2-3, with D tentatively TRBD1 (5 bases). The CDR3 loop is CASSLGATGSTDTQYF. The CDR3 bases are TGTGCCAGCAGCTTAGGAGCTACAGGTAGCACAGATACGCAGTATTTT.